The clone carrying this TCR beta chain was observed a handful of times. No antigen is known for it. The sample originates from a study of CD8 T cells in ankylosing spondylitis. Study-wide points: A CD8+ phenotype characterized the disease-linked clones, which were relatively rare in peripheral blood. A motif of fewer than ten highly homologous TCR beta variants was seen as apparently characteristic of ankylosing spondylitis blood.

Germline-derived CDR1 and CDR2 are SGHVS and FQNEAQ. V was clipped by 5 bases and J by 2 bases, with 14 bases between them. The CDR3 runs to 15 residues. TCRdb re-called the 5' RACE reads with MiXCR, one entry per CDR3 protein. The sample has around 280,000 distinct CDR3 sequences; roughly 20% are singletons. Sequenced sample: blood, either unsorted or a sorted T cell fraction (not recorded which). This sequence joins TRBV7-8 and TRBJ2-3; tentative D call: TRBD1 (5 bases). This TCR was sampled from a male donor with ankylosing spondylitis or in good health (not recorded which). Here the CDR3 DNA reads TGTGCCAGCAGCGCAGACAGTATGGTCACAGATACGCAGTATTTT. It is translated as CASSADSMVTDTQYF.